This T cell receptor (beta chain) was sequenced during a study of blood T cell repertoires in COVID-19. This CDR3 has 15 residues. V lost 2 bases, J lost 5 bases, and 15 bases lay in between. CDR1 is MNHEY and CDR2 is SVGAGI in the germline V gene. Only a few counts were recorded for this clone. TCRdb keeps only in-frame clones here, not all; method: immunoSEQ multiplex PCR. Altogether about 200,000 clones are present, 82% being singletons, with the ten largest covering 7.5% to 9.5%. The chain has TRBV6-5 and TRBJ1-1; D possibly corresponds to TRBD1 (6 bases). Sequenced: peripheral blood. This clonotype was obtained from a woman over 75 with COVID-19, enrolled during active disease. The CDR3 here is CASSYSNRGGTEAFF. CDR3 sequence (DNA): TGTGCCAGCAGTTACAGCAATAGGGGGGGGACTGAAGCTTTCTTT.